One and the same sample provided the 20 T cell receptor beta chains below, sequenced in a study of T cell repertoires in ileal Crohn's disease. Documented time point: neoterminal ileum biopsy at postoperative endoscopy, about 6 months after surgery. Sequencing used immunoSEQ multiplex PCR; TCRdb keeps in-frame clones, though not all of them. Of over 9,000 clones listed, about 80% are singletons. Input material: ileal tissue. The receptors were sampled from an adult with Crohn's disease.

The chain combines TRBV5-5 with TRBJ1-1; a possible D gene is TRBD1 (6 bases). The V and J ends lost 3 bases and 4 bases respectively, with 19 bases between them. Germline V gene lookup returns CDR1 SGHKS and CDR2 YYEKEE (reference sequence). This CDR3 contains 16 residues. The CDR3 here is CASSSQYNRAITEAFF. CDR3 nucleotides: TGTGCCAGCAGCTCTCAGTACAACAGGGCAATCACTGAAGCTTTCTTT. Full variable domain (missing parts from reference TRBV5-5 and TRBJ1-1): DAGVTQSPTHLIKTRGQQVTLRCSPISGHKSVSWYQQVLGQGPQFIFQYYEKEERGRGNFPDRFSARQFPNYSSELNVNALLLGDSALYLCASSSQYNRAITEAFFGQGTRLTVV.

This chain joins TRBV19 and TRBJ1-1; no reliable D call. In germline, CDR1 is LNHDA, CDR2 SQIVND (reference sequence). The CDR3 has 13 amino acids. Trimming shortened V by 6 bases and J by 7 bases, and 15 bases separated the two germline ends. The CDR3 sequence is CASSLSGPLEAFF. CDR3 in DNA: TGTGCCAGTAGCCTCTCCGGTCCGCTTGAAGCTTTCTTT.

This chain joins TRBV7-9 and TRBJ1-2; perhaps TRBD1 as D (6 bases). Deletions cut 5 bases from V and 9 bases from J, with 16 bases between. The CDR3 runs 13 residues. Looked up from germline, CDR1 is SEHNR and CDR2 is FQNEAQ (reference sequence). The CDR3 nucleotides are TGTGCCAGCAGCCCCGGGGGGGCAAACCGCTACACCTTC. This sequence encodes CASSPGGANRYTF.

This clone was seen a handful of times. The rearrangement uses TRBV7-9 and TRBJ1-3, with 9 bases matching TRBD1. The CDR3 sequence is 16 residues long. Germline V lookup: CDR1 SEHNR, CDR2 FQNEAQ (reference sequence). V trimming: 0 bases; J trimming: 6 bases; junction bases outside the gene matches: 6. The chain's CDR3 is CASSLALGTGLNTIYF. Written as DNA, the CDR3 is TGTGCCAGCAGCTTAGCGCTGGGGACAGGGTTAAACACCATATATTTT.

The chain is built from TRBV5-6 and TRBJ1-2, with a possible D match to TRBD1 (5 bases). V gave up 4 bases and J gave up 4 bases, with 11 bases separating them. The CDR3 is 13 amino acids. Germline values: CDR1 SGHDT, CDR2 YYEEEE. The CDR3 sequence is CASSQGPAYGYTF. DNA of the CDR3: TGTGCCAGCAGCCAGGGTCCGGCCTATGGCTACACCTTC.

This rearrangement joins TRBV6-1 to TRBJ1-1; maybe TRBD1 (6 bases). The CDR3 covers 18 residues. Trimming stripped 3 bases from V and 2 bases from J, with 22 bases between. The V gene's germline CDR1 is MNHNS and CDR2 SASEGT. CDR3 DNA sequence: TGTGCCAGCAGTGAGTTGGCCCTTACAGGGAAAATAAACACTGAAGCTTTCTTT. It yields the protein CASSELALTGKINTEAFF.

This clone was recorded only once. V and J are TRBV18 and TRBJ2-7; 10 bases align to TRBD2. V lost 5 bases to trimming and J lost 4 bases; unmatched junction nucleotides: 8. The CDR3 sequence is 15 residues long. Germline CDR1 KGHSH, CDR2 LQKENI. CDR3 nucleotide sequence: TGTGCCAGCTCAGAAATAGCGGGGGGTTCATACGAGCAGTACTTC. It yields the protein CASSEIAGGSYEQYF.

The chain carries TRBV7-9 and TRBJ1-2; 8 bases line up with TRBD1. The CDR3 runs to 14 residues. Germline CDR1 is SEHNR and CDR2 is FQNEAQ (reference sequence). The V segment lost 1 base and the J segment 8 bases; nucleotides outside the gene matches: 6. The CDR3 protein is CASSLGQGAKGYTF. The DNA of the CDR3 is TGTGCCAGCAGCTTAGGGCAGGGGGCGAAGGGCTACACCTTC. Complete variable domain (other parts from reference TRBV7-9 and TRBJ1-2): DTGVSQNPRHKITKRGQNVTFRCDPISEHNRLYWYRQTLGQGPEFLTYFQNEAQLEKSRLLSDRFSAERPKGSFSTLEIQRTEQGDSAMYLCASSLGQGAKGYTFGSGTRLTVV.

This chain connects TRBV7-8 to TRBJ1-2; no clear D. CDR1 and CDR2 from the germline V gene are SGHVS and FQNEAQ. V gave up 3 bases and J gave up 4 bases, with 9 bases separating them. The length of the CDR3 is 13 residues. CDR3 amino acids: CASSFGQLYGYTF. DNA for the CDR3: TGTGCCAGCAGCTTTGGGCAGCTCTATGGCTACACCTTC.

The chain couples TRBV18 to TRBJ2-1, with 8 nucleotides matching TRBD2. Germline trimming cut 3 bases from V and 7 bases from J; bases unmatched to any gene: 11. CDR1 and CDR2 (germline): KGHSH, LQKENI. The CDR3 spans 16 residues. The DNA of the CDR3 is TGTGCCAGCTCACCCGCATCGGGGGGGGCCTGGAATGAGCAGTTCTTC. Residues: CASSPASGGAWNEQFF.

V is TRBV25-1 and J is TRBJ2-3; D is ambiguous. CDR3 length: 13 residues. Trimming shortened V by 2 bases and J by 1 base, and 4 bases separated the two germline ends. The germline gives CDR1 MGHDK, CDR2 SYGVNS. In DNA form, the CDR3 reads TGTGCCAGCAGTGAACCGGGCACAGATACGCAGTATTTT. As protein: CASSEPGTDTQYF.

There are a few counts of this clone. The gene calls are TRBV7-9 and TRBJ2-1; D is ambiguous. The V gene's germline CDR1 is SEHNR and CDR2 FQNEAQ (reference sequence). CDR3 size: 12 residues. Trimming stripped 5 bases from V and 6 bases from J, with 8 bases between. The CDR3 nucleotides are TGTGCCAGCAGCCCCACGAGCAATGAGCAGTTCTTC. It specifies CASSPTSNEQFF.

CDR3: CASSLGGTGLSYEQYF. The CDR3 DNA reads TGTGCCAGCAGCCTAGGAGGGACAGGGCTCTCCTACGAGCAGTACTTC. The chain couples TRBV11-2 to TRBJ2-7, with 9 bases aligning to TRBD1. This CDR3 has 16 amino acids. Germline CDR1 reads SGHAT; CDR2 reads FQNNGV. Losses at the gene ends were 5 bases for V and 0 bases for J; bases not matched to a gene: 8.

The V gene is TRBV5-1, the J gene TRBJ1-1, with 12 positions matching TRBD1. The V and J ends lost 0 bases and 10 bases, in that order; junction bases with no gene match: 4. Germline V lookup: CDR1 SGHRS, CDR2 YFSETQ. The CDR3 covers 14 residues. In DNA, the CDR3 is TGCGCCAGCAGCTTGGATCCGGGACAGGGGGCAGCTTTCTTT. It translates to CASSLDPGQGAAFF. Supplemented by reference TRBV5-1 and TRBJ1-1, the full variable domain reads KAGVTQTPRYLIKTRGQQVTLSCSPISGHRSVSWYQQTPGQGLQFLFEYFSETQRNKGNFPGRFSGRQFSNSRSEMNVSTLELGDSALYLCASSLDPGQGAAFFGQGTRLTVV.

The chain links TRBV7-9 to TRBJ2-1, with 10 bases identical to TRBD1. The V gene's germline CDR1 is SEHNR and CDR2 FQNEAQ (reference sequence). The V segment lost 4 bases and the J segment 7 bases; nucleotides outside the gene matches: 4. CDR3 length: 14 amino acids. CDR3 coding DNA: TGTGCCAGCAGCTCGGACAGGGGGGGGAATGAGCAGTTCTTC. Translation gives CASSSDRGGNEQFF.

The rearrangement joins TRBV19 to TRBJ1-2; D ambiguous. The V and J ends lost 1 base and 2 bases respectively, with 5 bases between them. Germline lookup yields CDR1 LNHDA and CDR2 SQIVND (reference sequence). This CDR3 has 13 amino acids. The CDR3 DNA follows: TGTGCCAGTAGTATAGGTGCGAACTATGGCTACACCTTC. Encoded protein: CASSIGANYGYTF.

This clone was recorded once. The chain recombines TRBV7-9 with TRBJ2-3; TRBD2 might be the D (6 bases). Per germline, CDR1 SEHNR and CDR2 FQNEAQ (reference sequence). This CDR3 contains 15 residues. Trimming stripped 5 bases from V and 3 bases from J, with 15 bases between. The CDR3 sequence: CASSQAGGLTDTQYF. The CDR3 nucleotides are TGTGCCAGCAGCCAAGCTGGAGGGCTGACAGATACGCAGTATTTT.

The V call is TRBV5-6, the J call TRBJ1-2, with D uncertain. Per germline, CDR1 SGHDT and CDR2 YYEEEE. The length of the CDR3 is 14 residues. V shed 5 bases and J shed 4 bases, with 15 bases lying between them. CDR3 sequence: CASRMIGGSYGYTF. CDR3 nucleotides: TGTGCCAGCAGGATGATTGGAGGTAGCTATGGCTACACCTTC.

The rearrangement links TRBV7-2 to TRBJ2-3; 9 positions agree with TRBD2. The V and J ends lost 5 bases and 6 bases, in that order; junction bases with no gene match: 9. The germline gives CDR1 SGHTA, CDR2 FQGNSA. CDR3 length equals 15 residues. CDR3 DNA: TGTGCCAGCAGCCTACTGACTAGCGGAAGGGATACGCAGTATTTT. As protein: CASSLLTSGRDTQYF. Using reference TRBV7-2 and TRBJ2-3 for the parts outside the CDR3, the full variable domain is GAGVSQSPSNKVTEKGKDVELRCDPISGHTALYWYRQSLGQGLEFLIYFQGNSAPDKSGLPSDRFSAERTGGSVSTLTIQRTQQEDSAVYLCASSLLTSGRDTQYFGPGTRLTVL.

The chain links TRBV7-3 to TRBJ2-2; 9 nucleotides agree with TRBD1. The CDR3 length is 16 residues. Germline V gene lookup returns CDR1 SGHTA and CDR2 FQGTGA. With 5 bases clipped from V and 3 bases from J, the junction kept 7 bases outside the gene matches. CDR3 in amino acids: CASSLDRGGDTGELFF. CDR3 DNA sequence: TGTGCCAGCAGCCTGGACAGGGGAGGGGACACCGGGGAGCTGTTTTTT.